A selection of T cell receptor beta chains follows, all from one sample in a study of cytomegalovirus exposure and HLA in healthy donors. Here immunoSEQ multiplex PCR was the method, and the copy in TCRdb shows in-frame clones only, minus some. This sample has a few hundred thousand clones, with 72% found just once. Sequencing used PBMCs. These receptors all stem from a female donor in good health and CMV-seronegative. CDR3s include the opening cysteine and the closing phenylalanine or tryptophan. The D gene is left open where the match is weak. Where a row states a size, it is once, few, many or the class of an expanded clone; other rows omit it.

D gene: TRBD1
J gene: TRBJ1-4
V gene: TRBV6-6
clone size: NA
CDR3 length: 14
CDR3 protein: CASSGTGGREKLFF
CDR3 DNA: TGTGCCAGCAGTGGGACAGGGGGCAGAGAAAAACTGTTTTTT

D gene: TRBD1
J gene: TRBJ2-2
V gene: TRBV5-1
clone size: once
CDR3 length: 16
CDR3 protein: CASSLGRQGDTGELFF
CDR3 DNA: TGCGCCAGCAGCTTGGGTCGACAGGGGGACACCGGGGAGCTGTTTTTT

D gene: NA
J gene: TRBJ2-5
V gene: TRBV5-1
clone size: once
CDR3 length: 14
CDR3 protein: CASSFQGLQETQYF
CDR3 DNA: TGCGCCAGCAGCTTTCAGGGACTCCAAGAGACCCAGTACTTC

D gene: NA
J gene: TRBJ2-3
V gene: TRBV2
clone size: NA
CDR3 length: 12
CDR3 protein: CASTQATDTQYF
CDR3 DNA: TGTGCCAGCACACAGGCCACAGATACGCAGTATTTT

D gene: TRBD2
J gene: TRBJ2-7
V gene: TRBV14
clone size: NA
CDR3 length: 15
CDR3 protein: CASSYMGGRIYEQYF
CDR3 DNA: TGTGCCAGCAGCTACATGGGCGGGAGAATCTACGAGCAGTACTTC

D gene: NA
J gene: TRBJ2-7
V gene: TRBV29-1
clone size: NA
CDR3 length: 12
CDR3 protein: CSVTAESYEQYF
CDR3 DNA: TGCAGCGTTACCGCAGAATCCTACGAGCAGTACTTC

D gene: NA
J gene: TRBJ1-5
V gene: TRBV7-8
clone size: NA
CDR3 length: 19
CDR3 protein: CASSSEITPGSSGYQPQHF
CDR3 DNA: TGTGCCAGCAGCTCAGAGATCACCCCAGGGTCTAGCGGCTATCAGCCCCAGCATTTT

D gene: NA
J gene: TRBJ2-7
V gene: TRBV14
clone size: NA
CDR3 length: 12
CDR3 protein: CASSDSSYEQYF
CDR3 DNA: TGTGCCAGCTCGGACAGCTCCTACGAGCAGTACTTC

D gene: NA
J gene: TRBJ2-1
V gene: TRBV13
clone size: NA
CDR3 length: 14
CDR3 protein: CASSLRFTYNEQFF
CDR3 DNA: TGTGCCAGCAGCTTACGGTTTACCTACAATGAGCAGTTCTTC

D gene: NA
J gene: TRBJ2-3
V gene: TRBV7-2
clone size: NA
CDR3 length: 15
CDR3 protein: CASSPAGRDTDTQYF
CDR3 DNA: TGTGCCAGCAGCCCTGCGGGGCGGGACACAGATACGCAGTATTTT

D gene: TRBD1
J gene: TRBJ1-2
V gene: TRBV5-4
clone size: NA
CDR3 length: 18
CDR3 protein: CASSFILSGQGKGPGYTF
CDR3 DNA: TGTGCCAGCAGCTTTATCCTGTCCGGACAGGGGAAGGGCCCTGGCTACACCTTC

D gene: NA
J gene: TRBJ2-7
V gene: TRBV7-9
clone size: NA
CDR3 length: 14
CDR3 protein: CASSFPGIGYEQYF
CDR3 DNA: TGTGCCAGCAGCTTTCCAGGGATCGGCTACGAGCAGTACTTC

D gene: TRBD1
J gene: TRBJ2-3
V gene: TRBV18
clone size: NA
CDR3 length: 15
CDR3 protein: CASSPGTGDTDTQYF
CDR3 DNA: TGTGCCAGCTCACCCGGGACAGGAGACACAGATACGCAGTATTTT

D gene: NA
J gene: TRBJ2-1
V gene: TRBV7-2
clone size: once
CDR3 length: 14
CDR3 protein: CASSLFRHNNEQFF
CDR3 DNA: TGTGCCAGCAGCTTATTCCGTCACAACAATGAGCAGTTCTTC

D gene: TRBD2
J gene: TRBJ2-4
V gene: TRBV5-1
clone size: few
CDR3 length: 16
CDR3 protein: CASSPLAALAKNIQYF
CDR3 DNA: TGCGCCAGCAGCCCCCTAGCGGCTCTAGCCAAAAACATTCAGTACTTC

D gene: NA
J gene: TRBJ2-2
V gene: TRBV21-1
clone size: few
CDR3 length: 19
CDR3 protein: CASSKVLGGRALIPGELFF
CDR3 DNA: TGTGCCAGCAGCAAAGTACTGGGCGGGAGGGCTTTAATCCCCGGGGAGCTGTTTTTT

D gene: TRBD2
J gene: TRBJ2-1
V gene: TRBV6-1
clone size: NA
CDR3 length: 16
CDR3 protein: CASSGGLAGSYNEQFF
CDR3 DNA: TGTGCCAGCAGTGGTGGACTAGCGGGCTCCTACAATGAGCAGTTCTTC

D gene: TRBD2
J gene: TRBJ2-1
V gene: TRBV5-4
clone size: NA
CDR3 length: 15
CDR3 protein: CASSFSGRAGSEQFF
CDR3 DNA: TGTGCCAGCAGCTTTAGCGGGAGGGCCGGGAGTGAGCAGTTCTTC

D gene: TRBD1
J gene: TRBJ1-2
V gene: TRBV20-1
clone size: once
CDR3 length: 9
CDR3 protein: CSARRDRGF
CDR3 DNA: TGCAGTGCTCGCCGGGACAGAGGCTTC

D gene: NA
J gene: TRBJ2-1
V gene: TRBV5-6
clone size: NA
CDR3 length: 13
CDR3 protein: CASSLQRRGEQFF
CDR3 DNA: TGTGCCAGCAGCTTGCAGAGGCGGGGTGAGCAGTTCTTC

D gene: TRBD1
J gene: TRBJ2-2
V gene: TRBV11-3
clone size: NA
CDR3 length: 18
CDR3 protein: CASSLEPPRGRGTGELFF
CDR3 DNA: TGTGCCAGCAGCTTAGAGCCTCCCAGGGGGCGCGGTACCGGGGAGCTGTTTTTT

D gene: TRBD1
J gene: TRBJ2-7
V gene: TRBV30
clone size: NA
CDR3 length: 12
CDR3 protein: CALTGDLREQYF
CDR3 DNA: TGTGCCTTGACAGGGGATTTGCGCGAGCAGTACTTC

D gene: TRBD1
J gene: TRBJ2-2
V gene: TRBV19
clone size: NA
CDR3 length: 15
CDR3 protein: CASSRGQGNTGELFF
CDR3 DNA: TGTGCCAGTAGTCGCGGACAGGGAAACACCGGGGAGCTGTTTTTT

D gene: TRBD2
J gene: TRBJ2-7
V gene: TRBV7-3
clone size: NA
CDR3 length: 16
CDR3 protein: CASSLGPWREGYEQYF
CDR3 DNA: TGTGCCAGCAGCTTAGGGCCGTGGCGGGAGGGGTACGAGCAGTACTTC

D gene: TRBD2
J gene: TRBJ2-7
V gene: TRBV12-5
clone size: NA
CDR3 length: 16
CDR3 protein: CASGIRLAPLAAEQYF
CDR3 DNA: TGTGCTAGTGGTATTCGACTAGCGCCACTCGCGGCCGAGCAGTACTTC

D gene: TRBD1
J gene: TRBJ1-5
V gene: TRBV7-3
clone size: NA
CDR3 length: 15
CDR3 protein: CASSGAKGAIQPQHF
CDR3 DNA: TGTGCCAGCAGCGGGGCCAAGGGGGCTATTCAGCCCCAGCATTTT

D gene: TRBD2
J gene: TRBJ2-7
V gene: TRBV7-7
clone size: NA
CDR3 length: 15
CDR3 protein: CASSLAAGGSYEQYF
CDR3 DNA: TGTGCTAGCAGCTTAGCGGCGGGAGGATCCTACGAGCAGTACTTC

D gene: NA
J gene: TRBJ1-1
V gene: TRBV30
clone size: NA
CDR3 length: 14
CDR3 protein: CAWRTRAMETEAFF
CDR3 DNA: TGTGCCTGGAGAACGAGGGCCATGGAGACTGAAGCTTTCTTT

D gene: NA
J gene: TRBJ1-2
V gene: TRBV6-6
clone size: NA
CDR3 length: 14
CDR3 protein: CASSYSKIGDGYTF
CDR3 DNA: TGTGCCAGCAGTTACTCGAAGATCGGGGATGGCTACACCTTC

D gene: TRBD2
J gene: TRBJ2-7
V gene: TRBV2
clone size: NA
CDR3 length: 14
CDR3 protein: CASSPPGLDYEQYF
CDR3 DNA: TGTGCCAGCAGTCCCCCCGGACTAGACTACGAGCAGTACTTC

D gene: NA
J gene: TRBJ2-1
V gene: TRBV28
clone size: few
CDR3 length: 16
CDR3 protein: CASSPAGRRSYNEQFF
CDR3 DNA: TGTGCCAGCAGTCCTGCGGGACGCCGCTCCTACAATGAGCAGTTCTTC

D gene: TRBD1
J gene: TRBJ1-3
V gene: TRBV9
clone size: NA
CDR3 length: 14
CDR3 protein: CASSSGGPGNTIYF
CDR3 DNA: TGTGCCAGCAGCTCAGGGGGGCCAGGAAACACCATATATTTT

D gene: NA
J gene: TRBJ1-1
V gene: TRBV19
clone size: many
CDR3 length: 14
CDR3 protein: CASSFSGGFPEAFF
CDR3 DNA: TGTGCCAGTAGTTTCTCTGGGGGGTTCCCTGAAGCTTTCTTT

D gene: NA
J gene: TRBJ1-3
V gene: TRBV21-1
clone size: NA
CDR3 length: 16
CDR3 protein: CASSKEHPFSGNTIYF
CDR3 DNA: TGTGCCAGCAGCAAAGAACATCCGTTCTCTGGAAACACCATATATTTT

D gene: TRBD2
J gene: TRBJ2-1
V gene: TRBV27
clone size: NA
CDR3 length: 16
CDR3 protein: CASSIWTSGSSDEQFF
CDR3 DNA: TGTGCCAGCAGTATTTGGACTAGCGGGAGTAGCGATGAGCAGTTCTTC

D gene: NA
J gene: TRBJ1-2
V gene: TRBV5-1
clone size: NA
CDR3 length: 17
CDR3 protein: CASSLGLTGGANYGYTF
CDR3 DNA: TGCGCCAGCAGCTTGGGCCTTACGGGGGGCGCAAACTATGGCTACACCTTC

D gene: NA
J gene: TRBJ1-2
V gene: TRBV30
clone size: few
CDR3 length: 12
CDR3 protein: CAWSPDINGYTF
CDR3 DNA: TGTGCCTGGAGCCCTGACATCAATGGCTACACCTTC

D gene: TRBD2
J gene: TRBJ2-1
V gene: TRBV4-2
clone size: NA
CDR3 length: 16
CDR3 protein: CASSLATSGVGNEQFF
CDR3 DNA: TGTGCCAGCAGCCTGGCAACTAGCGGGGTGGGGAATGAGCAGTTCTTC

D gene: NA
J gene: TRBJ2-7
V gene: TRBV15
clone size: few
CDR3 length: 13
CDR3 protein: CATRGGTDYEQYF
CDR3 DNA: TGTGCCACCAGAGGCGGGACCGATTACGAGCAGTACTTC

D gene: TRBD1
J gene: TRBJ2-7
V gene: TRBV28
clone size: NA
CDR3 length: 17
CDR3 protein: CASSLRAPGQGTYEQYF
CDR3 DNA: TGTGCCAGCAGTTTAAGGGCTCCGGGACAGGGGACCTACGAGCAGTACTTC

D gene: NA
J gene: TRBJ1-5
V gene: TRBV10-3
clone size: NA
CDR3 length: 14
CDR3 protein: CAISAGEGGQPQHF
CDR3 DNA: TGTGCCATCAGTGCTGGGGAGGGAGGGCAGCCCCAGCATTTT

D gene: NA
J gene: TRBJ2-1
V gene: TRBV15
clone size: NA
CDR3 length: 14
CDR3 protein: CATSTRGGLGEQFF
CDR3 DNA: TGTGCCACCAGCACCAGGGGAGGGCTGGGCGAGCAGTTCTTC

D gene: TRBD2
J gene: TRBJ2-7
V gene: TRBV10-2
clone size: NA
CDR3 length: 17
CDR3 protein: CASSESPSGSTTYEQYF
CDR3 DNA: TGCGCCAGCAGTGAGTCTCCTAGCGGGAGCACAACCTACGAGCAGTACTTC